The next 22 T cell receptor beta chains were all read from a single sample in a study of blood T cell repertoires in COVID-19. The protocol was immunoSEQ multiplex PCR, while the TCRdb copy is restricted to in-frame clones and leaves out a portion. The table lists 11,000 to 15,000 clones, roughly nine tenths of them singletons, with around 15% in the top ten. Sequenced input: peripheral blood. These receptor sequences come from a man in his forties or fifties with active COVID-19.

This chain uses TRBV6-6 with TRBJ1-5, with D maybe TRBD1 (6 bases). The CDR3 spans 16 residues. The V gene lost 5 bases and the J gene lost 5 bases, with 19 bases spanning the gap. Germline V CDR1 and CDR2: MNHNY, SVGAGI (reference sequence). For the CDR3, the DNA is TGTGCCAGCAGTCTGGACAGACGGTCGGTGGATCAGCCCCAGCATTTT. It codes for CASSLDRRSVDQPQHF.

This clone has only one observation. The chain uses TRBV5-1 and TRBJ2-1, with no clear D. Trimming removed 1 base at V and 8 bases at J, with 13 bases between. This CDR3 region has 14 residues. Germline values: CDR1 SGHRS, CDR2 YFSETQ. The CDR3, as DNA: TGCGCCAGCAGCTTGTCTCTAAATGGAGATGAGCAGTTCTTC. This translates into CASSLSLNGDEQFF.

The gene calls are TRBV11-2 and TRBJ1-2, with D possibly matching TRBD1 (6 bases). V dropped 8 bases and J dropped 10 bases, with 14 bases sitting between them. The CDR3 extends over 11 amino acids. The V gene's germline CDR1 is SGHAT and CDR2 FQNNGV. CDR3 residues: CASAGGRNYTF. The DNA for the CDR3 is TGTGCCAGCGCCGGGGGGCGGAACTACACCTTC.

The chain recombines TRBV27 with TRBJ2-1; 13 bases match TRBD2. CDR1 MNHEY and CDR2 SMNVEV come from the germline V gene (reference sequence). This CDR3 contains 15 residues. Germline trimming cut 6 bases from V and 5 bases from J; bases unmatched to any gene: 4. The CDR3 loop is CASSSGTSGNNEQFF. The DNA of the CDR3 is TGTGCCAGCAGCTCCGGGACTAGCGGGAACAATGAGCAGTTCTTC.

The chain links TRBV14 to TRBJ2-5, with D tentatively TRBD1 (6 bases). V lost 4 bases and J 0 bases, leaving 15 bases between the germline ends. CDR1 and CDR2 from the germline V gene are SGHDN and FVKESK. This CDR3 contains 16 residues. The CDR3 bases are TGTGCCAGCAGCCGACAGGACTCCTGGTACCAAGAGACCCAGTACTTC. Its translation is CASSRQDSWYQETQYF.

The chain joins TRBV11-3 to TRBJ1-1; TRBD1 aligns across 9 bases. In germline, CDR1 is SGHNT, CDR2 YENEEA. Trimming removed 3 bases from V and 1 base from J; junction bases left unmatched: 6. The CDR3 length is 16 residues. The CDR3 protein is CASSFDRGAQNTEAFF. CDR3 sequence (DNA): TGTGCCAGCAGCTTCGACAGGGGGGCCCAGAACACTGAAGCTTTCTTT.

The chain links TRBV6-1 to TRBJ1-6; 7 nucleotides agree with TRBD1. The CDR3 extends over 17 amino acids. The junction had 10 bases not matched to a gene; V was cut back by 1 base and J by 7 bases. Germline V CDR1 and CDR2: MNHNS, SASEGT. This chain's CDR3 is CASSEVGTEIDNSPLHF. The CDR3 DNA reads TGTGCCAGCAGTGAAGTCGGGACAGAAATCGACAATTCACCCCTCCACTTT.

With regard to this clone: The sample carries other DNA sequences with the same CDR3. This chain connects TRBV10-3 to TRBJ1-2, with D perhaps TRBD1 (6 bases). Germline CDR1 reads ENHRY; CDR2 reads SYGVKD. The CDR3 is 13 amino acids. Trimming removed 3 bases at V and 2 bases at J, with 7 bases between. This CDR3 reads CAISDQGNYGYTF. CDR3 nucleotides: TGTGCCATCAGTGACCAGGGGAACTATGGCTACACCTTC.

The rearrangement joins TRBV3-1 (or the pseudogene TRBV3-2) to TRBJ1-1; D might be TRBD1 (5 bases). The germline gives CDR1 LGHDT, CDR2 YNNKEL (reference sequence). The CDR3 runs to 14 residues. Trimming left V 3 bases short and J 3 bases short, with 11 bases between. CDR3 loop: CASSQGGADTEAFF. The DNA for the CDR3 is TGTGCCAGCAGCCAGGGAGGGGCCGACACTGAAGCTTTCTTT.

The chain has TRBV19 and TRBJ2-3; 10 bases match TRBD1. CDR3 length: 15 amino acids. Germline CDR1 is LNHDA and CDR2 is SQIVND (reference sequence). V was clipped by 7 bases and J by 3 bases; unmatched bases: 7. The CDR3 is CASKSGQGITDTQYF. The CDR3 nucleotides read TGTGCCAGTAAATCGGGACAGGGGATAACAGATACGCAGTATTTT.

V is TRBV3-1 (or the pseudogene TRBV3-2) and J is TRBJ1-2, with a possible D match to TRBD1 (6 bases). Germline loops: CDR1 LGHDT, CDR2 YNNKEL (reference sequence). With 2 bases removed from V and 3 bases from J, the gap between germline ends came to 13 bases. The CDR3 consists of 15 residues. The CDR3 DNA reads as TGTGCCAGCAGCCAATTCGGCAGGGGAGACTATGGCTACACCTTC. It translates to CASSQFGRGDYGYTF.

The chain joins TRBV4-3 to TRBJ1-1; 8 positions agree with TRBD1. The V and J ends lost 4 bases and 2 bases, in that order; junction bases with no gene match: 6. Germline CDR1 reads LGHNA; CDR2 reads YSLEER. The CDR3 loop spans 15 amino acids. CDR3 sequence (DNA): TGCGCCAGCAGCCGCGGACAGGGCCTAAACACTGAAGCTTTCTTT. Residues: CASSRGQGLNTEAFF.

The chain recombines TRBV7-8 with TRBJ1-3; no firm D call. There are 15 residues in the CDR3. The V end was cut by 5 bases, the J end by 0 bases, with 11 bases between. Germline assignment: CDR1 SGHVS and CDR2 FQNEAQ. CDR3 sequence (DNA): TGTGCCAGCAGCCCAAGTTGGAGCTCTGGAAACACCATATATTTT. Translating it yields CASSPSWSSGNTIYF.

The V gene is TRBV10-1, the J gene TRBJ2-2; D gene uncertain. CDR3 length: 14 residues. V lost 8 bases, J lost 7 bases, and 17 bases lay in between. Per germline, CDR1 WNHNN and CDR2 SYGVQD (reference sequence). The CDR3 loop reads CASSPVTRGGELFF. In DNA form, the CDR3 reads TGCGCCAGCTCGCCGGTCACGCGTGGCGGGGAGCTGTTTTTT.

This sequence joins TRBV25-1 and TRBJ2-3; TRBD2 matches 14 bases. CDR3 length: 16 residues. Germline V gene data show CDR1 as MGHDK and CDR2 as SYGVNS. V shed 5 bases and J 1 base; nucleotides not matched to a gene: 2. The CDR3 spells CASSKTSGGGTDTQYF. DNA for the CDR3: TGTGCCAGCAGTAAGACTAGCGGGGGGGGCACAGATACGCAGTATTTT.

This chain uses TRBV19 with TRBJ2-7; the match to TRBD1 covers 8 bases. V lost 6 bases, J lost 2 bases, and 9 bases stayed unmatched. There are 15 residues in the CDR3. Germline CDR1 is LNHDA and CDR2 is SQIVND (reference sequence). The CDR3 DNA reads as TGTGCCAGTAGCTTAGGGGACAGGCACGCCTACGAGCAGTACTTC. Translated: CASSLGDRHAYEQYF. Full variable domain (remainder filled in from reference TRBV19 and TRBJ2-7): DGGITQSPKYLFRKEGQNVTLSCEQNLNHDAMYWYRQDPGQGLRLIYYSQIVNDFQKGDIAEGYSVSREKKESFPLTVTSAQKNPTAFYLCASSLGDRHAYEQYFGPGTRLTVT.

The chain employs TRBV28 and TRBJ1-2, with D possibly TRBD1 on 5 matching bases. Germline V gene lookup returns CDR1 MDHEN and CDR2 SYDVKM. The ends were cut back, 2 bases at V and 4 bases at J, with 14 bases in the middle. The length of the CDR3 is 15 residues. CDR3 amino acids: CASSLGAQHIYGYTF. CDR3 in DNA: TGTGCCAGCAGTTTAGGGGCCCAACATATCTATGGCTACACCTTC.

This rearrangement joins TRBV27 to TRBJ2-1; TRBD2 aligns across 8 bases. Trimming at V came to 6 bases and at J to 9 bases, leaving 16 bases not matched to a gene. The V gene's germline CDR1 is MNHEY and CDR2 SMNVEV (reference sequence). CDR3 length: 16 amino acids. The CDR3 region has the DNA TGTGCCAGCAGCCCCATGGCCCCCGGACTAGCTGTTGAGCAGTTCTTC. It encodes CASSPMAPGLAVEQFF.

The chain uses TRBV20-1 and TRBJ1-1; possible D gene TRBD1, 6 bases. Germline values: CDR1 DFQATT, CDR2 SNEGSKA (reference sequence). This CDR3 spans 11 amino acids. The V gene lost 7 bases and the J gene lost 4 bases, with 10 bases spanning the gap. The DNA for the CDR3 is TGCAGTGGGAAAGGGGGCACTGAAGCTTTCTTT. This translates into CSGKGGTEAFF.

The chain is built from TRBV10-2 and TRBJ2-5, with a possible D match to TRBD1 (5 bases). V lost 4 bases and J 7 bases, leaving 13 bases between the germline ends. The CDR3 consists of 13 residues. The V gene's germline CDR1 is WSHSY and CDR2 SAAADI. CDR3 loop: CASSGGRVGTQYF. CDR3 nucleotides: TGCGCCAGCAGTGGCGGCAGGGTAGGGACCCAGTACTTC.

The chain carries TRBV11-2 and TRBJ2-7, with 7 bases aligning to TRBD1. The CDR3 covers 14 residues. The V and J ends lost 3 bases and 1 base, in that order; junction bases with no gene match: 3. Germline loops: CDR1 SGHAT, CDR2 FQNNGV. CDR3 sequence (DNA): TGTGCCAGCAGCTTTGCGGACAGGTCCTACGAGCAGTACTTC. Amino acid sequence: CASSFADRSYEQYF.

This chain connects TRBV5-6 to TRBJ2-7, with a tentative D call TRBD1 (5 bases). CDR1 and CDR2 from the germline V gene are SGHDT and YYEEEE. CDR3 length: 17 amino acids. Trimming cost V 4 bases and J 0 bases, with 20 bases left between them. CDR3 nucleotides: TGTGCCAGCAGCCACAGACAGAACCAATGGAGCTCCTACGAGCAGTACTTC. As protein: CASSHRQNQWSSYEQYF.